One and the same sample provided the 27 T cell receptor beta chains below, sequenced in a study of T cells in Graves' hyperthyroidism and ophthalmopathy. From RNA transcripts, TCR beta CDR3 regions were amplified. TCR CDR3 regions were first amplified by RT-PCR with HTBI primers. TCRdb reprocessed the multiplex PCR reads via MiXCR and lists one record per CDR3 protein. This table holds around 700,000 distinct CDR3 sequences, 15% to 20% found once. Sequences were obtained from blood. The receptors were gathered from a woman aged 45-60 years with Graves' hyperthyroidism that later progressed to Graves' ophthalmopathy.

V usage is TRBV11-2 and J usage is TRBJ1-4, with a weak D call TRBD1 (6 bases). Trimming pared 7 bases from V and 4 bases from J, leaving 13 bases between. The germline gives CDR1 SGHAT, CDR2 FQNNGV. CDR3 size: 14 residues. The CDR3 sequence is CASKGGINNEKLFF. In DNA form, the CDR3 reads TGTGCCAGCAAGGGGGGCATAAATAATGAAAAACTGTTTTTT.

This chain links TRBV30 with TRBJ1-6, with D possibly TRBD1 on 6 matching bases. V lost 3 bases to trimming and J lost 7 bases, with 16 bases between them. The CDR3 length is 15 residues. Germline CDR1 and CDR2: GTSNPN and SVGIG (reference sequence). Written as DNA, the CDR3 is TGTGCCTGGAGGGCAGGCAGGGGAGGCAATTCACCCCTCCACTTT. Protein product: CAWRAGRGGNSPLHF.

The sample holds a few counts of this clonotype. The chain joins TRBV14 to TRBJ2-2, with D possibly matching TRBD1 (5 bases). Germline assignment: CDR1 SGHDN and CDR2 FVKESK. V lost 6 bases and J lost 7, with 15 bases in between. The CDR3 is 14 amino acids. In DNA, the CDR3 is TGTGCCAGCAGTCCTTCCAGGGCGAGCGGGGAGCTGTTTTTT. It is translated as CASSPSRASGELFF.

The chain links TRBV6-2 or TRBV6-3 to TRBJ1-1; 7 bases agree with TRBD1. The CDR3 covers 14 residues. The V segment lost 2 bases and the J segment 2 bases; nucleotides outside the gene matches: 2. Germline V gives CDR1 MNHEY, CDR2 SVGEGT. The CDR3 spells CASSYGTDNTEAFF. The CDR3 DNA follows: TGTGCCAGCAGTTACGGGACAGATAACACTGAAGCTTTCTTT.

As to this clonotype: Given a much more abundant clone one base away, this may be a read error. The chain has TRBV2 and TRBJ1-2; D uncertain. Between the trimmed V and J ends, which lost 8 bases and 1 base, there was a span of 11 bases. Germline V gene lookup returns CDR1 SNHLY and CDR2 FYNNEI. The CDR3 totals 13 residues. The CDR3 DNA reads TGTGCCAGCGTGCGGTCAAATAACTATGGCTACACCTTC. Its translation: CASVRSNNYGYTF.

The chain is built from TRBV2 and TRBJ2-7; D is perhaps TRBD1 (6 bases). CDR1 is SNHLY and CDR2 is FYNNEI in the germline V gene. Trimming took off 3 bases at V and 2 bases at J, with 8 bases between the two ends. This CDR3 has 13 amino acids. CDR3 in amino acids: CASSDRQAYEQYF. In DNA form, the CDR3 reads TGTGCCAGCAGTGATCGACAGGCCTACGAGCAGTACTTC. Full variable domain (outside the CDR3, taken from reference TRBV2 and TRBJ2-7): EPEVTQTPSHQVTQMGQEVILRCVPISNHLYFYWYRQILGQKVEFLVSFYNNEISEKSEIFDDQFSVERPDGSNFTLKIRSTKLEDSAMYFCASSDRQAYEQYFGPGTRLTVT.

This clonotype was counted once. The J gene is TRBJ2-7, the V gene TRBV14; 11 bases align to TRBD2. Germline CDR1 and CDR2: SGHDN and FVKESK. Trimming at V came to 3 bases and at J to 4 bases, leaving 5 bases not matched to a gene. This CDR3 has 15 residues. The CDR3 sequence: CASSHILAGEYEQYF. CDR3 DNA: TGTGCCAGCAGCCACATACTAGCGGGGGAATACGAGCAGTACTTC.

This chain connects TRBV19 to TRBJ1-5, with D perhaps TRBD1 (5 bases). The germline gives CDR1 LNHDA, CDR2 SQIVND (reference sequence). The V and J ends lost 7 bases and 3 bases respectively, with 10 bases between them. The CDR3 has 13 residues. The DNA for the CDR3 is TGTGCCAGTATGCCAGGGATCAATCAGCCCCAGCATTTT. Its protein is CASMPGINQPQHF.

This clonotype was seen repeatedly, ten times or more. The chain couples TRBV30 to TRBJ1-2; D remains ambiguous. Germline CDR1 and CDR2: GTSNPN and SVGIG (reference sequence). The CDR3 totals 13 residues. The V end lost 2 bases, the J end lost 4 bases, and 11 bases lay between the germline ends. CDR3 DNA sequence: TGTGCCTGGAGTTGGGAGGGTGCCTATGGCTACACCTTC. This sequence encodes CAWSWEGAYGYTF. Filled out from reference TRBV30 and TRBJ1-2, the complete variable domain reads SQTIHQWPATLVQPVGSPLSLECTVEGTSNPNLYWYRQAAGRGLQLLFYSVGIGQISSEVPQNLSASRPQDRQFILSSKKLLLSDSGFYLCAWSWEGAYGYTFGSGTRLTVV.

This clonotype was found many times. V usage is TRBV10-3 and J usage is TRBJ1-1; D may be TRBD1 (6 bases). The V and J ends lost 3 bases and 1 base respectively, with 12 bases between them. The CDR3 runs 15 residues. Germline V lookup: CDR1 ENHRY, CDR2 SYGVKD. CDR3 DNA: TGTGCCATCAGTGATGCGGGGGGCGCGAACACTGAAGCTTTCTTT. Protein sequence: CAISDAGGANTEAFF.

Many counts were recorded for this clonotype. The CDR3 reads CASSPGFNTGELFF. Here the CDR3 DNA reads TGTGCCAGCAGTCCAGGGTTTAACACCGGGGAGCTGTTTTTT. This chain joins TRBV6-1 and TRBJ2-2; perhaps TRBD1 as D (5 bases). Germline-derived CDR1 and CDR2 are MNHNS and SASEGT. This CDR3 contains 14 residues. The V end lost 5 bases, the J end lost 2 bases, and 9 bases lay between the germline ends.

This clonotype was picked up a small number of times. The J gene is TRBJ1-5, the V gene TRBV20-1; unclear D gene. The CDR3 length is 16 residues. From germline, CDR1 is DFQATT and CDR2 SNEGSKA (reference sequence). Trimming cost V 4 bases and J 2 bases, with 18 bases left between them. The CDR3 DNA is TGCAGTGCTACATCCACAGCGTTTCATGGCAATCAGCCCCAGCATTTT. Protein: CSATSTAFHGNQPQHF.

Note on this clonotype: This clone may be a read error of a much larger clone one base away. V usage is TRBV3-1 and J usage is TRBJ1-1; D not certain. The length of the CDR3 is 12 residues. V lost 4 bases, J lost 7 bases, and 10 bases lay in between. Germline assignment: CDR1 LGHDT and CDR2 YNNKEL (reference sequence). The CDR3 loop reads CASSPPGIEAFF. For the CDR3, the DNA is TGTGCCAGCAGCCCCCCGGGGATTGAAGCTTTCTTT.

This clonotype came up many times. This chain connects TRBV20-1 to TRBJ2-7; possibly TRBD2 for D (5 bases). This CDR3 contains 15 residues. Per the germline V gene, CDR1 is DFQATT and CDR2 is SNEGSKA (reference sequence). V was cut by 3 bases and J by 2 bases, with 17 bases left in between. The CDR3 region is CSASEDEVRAYEQYF. CDR3 in DNA: TGCAGTGCTAGCGAAGACGAGGTGAGGGCCTACGAGCAGTACTTC.

This clonotype came up many times. The V and J genes are TRBV3-1 and TRBJ1-1; possible D gene TRBD1, 5 bases. The CDR3 totals 15 residues. The ends were cut back, 2 bases at V and 6 bases at J, with 16 bases in the middle. Germline assignment: CDR1 LGHDT and CDR2 YNNKEL (reference sequence). CDR3 residues: CASSQMAGRVPEAFF. Written as DNA, the CDR3 is TGTGCCAGCAGCCAAATGGCAGGGAGGGTCCCTGAAGCTTTCTTT.

The chain combines TRBV9 with TRBJ1-2, with D possibly TRBD1 on 6 matching bases. Between the trimmed V and J ends, which lost 3 bases and 8 bases, there was a span of 20 bases. CDR3 length: 15 amino acids. Germline assignment: CDR1 SGDLS and CDR2 YYNGEE. The CDR3 DNA reads as TGTGCCAGCAGCGCTCCCGAAGCCGACAGGCTAGGCTACACCTTC. Protein: CASSAPEADRLGYTF.

J is TRBJ1-3 and V is TRBV12-3 or TRBV12-4; tentative D call: TRBD1 (5 bases). The ends were cut back, 1 base at V and 8 bases at J, with 12 bases in the middle. The CDR3 length is 14 residues. The CDR3 loop is CASSLVNRLDTIYF. In DNA form, the CDR3 reads TGTGCCAGCAGTTTAGTGAACAGGCTGGACACCATATATTTT.

This clonotype has just a few counts. This chain connects TRBV6-1 to TRBJ1-1, with D tentatively TRBD1 (6 bases). The length of the CDR3 is 14 residues. In germline, CDR1 is MNHNS, CDR2 SASEGT. The V end was cut by 2 bases, the J end by 11 bases, with 18 bases between. The CDR3 sequence is CASSETGQYLRAFF. The CDR3 region has the DNA TGTGCCAGCAGTGAAACTGGACAGTACTTGAGGGCTTTCTTT.

There are many counts of this clonotype. The chain joins TRBV7-8 to TRBJ1-1; 9 nucleotides align to TRBD1. This CDR3 spans 15 amino acids. The J segment lost 0 bases and the V segment lost 5 bases, leaving 4 bases of the junction unmatched. In germline, CDR1 is SGHVS, CDR2 FQNEAQ. CDR3 amino acids: CASSEQGALNTEAFF. The CDR3 coding sequence is TGTGCCAGCAGCGAACAGGGGGCTCTGAACACTGAAGCTTTCTTT. Full variable domain (outside the CDR3, taken from reference TRBV7-8 and TRBJ1-1): GAGVSQSPRYKVAKRGQDVALRCDPISGHVSLFWYQQALGQGPEFLTYFQNEAQLDKSGLPSDRFFAERPEGSVSTLKIQRTQQEDSAVYLCASSEQGALNTEAFFGQGTRLTVV.

This clonotype was seen at least ten times. The rearrangement links TRBV11-2 to TRBJ2-7; 8 nucleotides align to TRBD1. Germline lookup yields CDR1 SGHAT and CDR2 FQNNGV. The CDR3 is 15 amino acids. V gave up 5 bases and J gave up 3 bases; unmatched junction bases: 9. Here the CDR3 reads CASSVDRGANYEQYF. In DNA form, the CDR3 reads TGTGCCAGCAGCGTCGACAGGGGCGCAAACTACGAGCAGTACTTC. The entire variable domain, with the rest obtained from reference TRBV11-2 and TRBJ2-7, is as follows: EAGVAQSPRYKIIEKRQSVAFWCNPISGHATLYWYQQILGQGPKLLIQFQNNGVVDDSQLPKDRFSAERLKGVDSTLKIQPAKLEDSAVYLCASSVDRGANYEQYFGPGTRLTVT.

This clonotype was detected many times. The chain links TRBV20-1 to TRBJ2-3, with 10 bases that match TRBD1. V lost 5 bases, J lost 2 bases, and 4 bases stayed unmatched. In germline, CDR1 is DFQATT, CDR2 SNEGSKA (reference sequence). The CDR3 contains 14 residues. The CDR3: CSAPGQGPTDTQYF. The CDR3 DNA reads as TGCAGTGCTCCGGGACAGGGGCCCACAGATACGCAGTATTTT.

The table lists this clonotype with many counts. The chain links TRBV11-2 to TRBJ2-3, with 7 positions matching TRBD2. Germline V gene data show CDR1 as SGHAT and CDR2 as FQNNGV. J was trimmed by 1 base and V by 5 bases; bases with no gene match: 12. The CDR3 covers 17 residues. DNA for the CDR3: TGTGCCAGCAGCACCCTTCGACTAGCCGTCGGCACAGATACGCAGTATTTT. Amino acid sequence: CASSTLRLAVGTDTQYF.

This clonotype has at least ten counts. The V gene is TRBV9, the J gene TRBJ2-3; D possibly corresponds to TRBD2 (6 bases). Germline lookup yields CDR1 SGDLS and CDR2 YYNGEE. V shed 0 bases and J shed 2 bases, with 7 bases lying between them. The CDR3 contains 14 residues. The CDR3 nucleotides read TGTGCCAGCAGCGTAGCTAGCGCCACAGATACGCAGTATTTT. Amino acid sequence: CASSVASATDTQYF.

The chain is built from TRBV20-1 and TRBJ1-4; 8 nucleotides line up with TRBD1. Germline V gives CDR1 DFQATT, CDR2 SNEGSKA (reference sequence). The CDR3 spans 16 residues. With 7 bases clipped from V and 0 bases from J, the junction kept 10 bases outside the gene matches. CDR3 sequence reads: CSVDGAQGATNEKLFF. The DNA for the CDR3 is TGCAGTGTAGACGGGGCACAGGGGGCAACTAATGAAAAACTGTTTTTT.

The table lists this clonotype with many counts. V gene TRBV2 combines with J gene TRBJ2-1; D may be TRBD2 (6 bases). CDR3 length equals 13 residues. The V gene lost 4 bases and the J gene lost 12 bases, with 16 bases spanning the gap. The germline V gene has CDR1 SNHLY and CDR2 FYNNEI. The CDR3 region has the DNA TGTGCCAGCAGTGGGGAGGCGGCCGTCGGGCAGTTCTTC. It is translated as CASSGEAAVGQFF.

This clonotype came up a few times. V is TRBV20-1 and J is TRBJ2-5, with D unclear. V was clipped by 5 bases and J by 5 bases, with 9 bases between them. CDR3 size: 11 residues. CDR1 and CDR2 (germline): DFQATT, SNEGSKA (reference sequence). The CDR3 DNA follows: TGCAGTGCTCTCGGAAAGGAGACCCAGTACTTC. It translates to CSALGKETQYF.

The V and J genes are TRBV18 and TRBJ2-1; D might be TRBD2 (5 bases). Germline assignment: CDR1 KGHSH and CDR2 LQKENI. This CDR3 comprises 14 residues. V dropped 1 base and J dropped 9 bases, with 13 bases sitting between them. The CDR3 DNA reads TGTGCCAGCTCACCACTCACCGAGGGCAGTGAGCAGTTCTTC. Protein: CASSPLTEGSEQFF.